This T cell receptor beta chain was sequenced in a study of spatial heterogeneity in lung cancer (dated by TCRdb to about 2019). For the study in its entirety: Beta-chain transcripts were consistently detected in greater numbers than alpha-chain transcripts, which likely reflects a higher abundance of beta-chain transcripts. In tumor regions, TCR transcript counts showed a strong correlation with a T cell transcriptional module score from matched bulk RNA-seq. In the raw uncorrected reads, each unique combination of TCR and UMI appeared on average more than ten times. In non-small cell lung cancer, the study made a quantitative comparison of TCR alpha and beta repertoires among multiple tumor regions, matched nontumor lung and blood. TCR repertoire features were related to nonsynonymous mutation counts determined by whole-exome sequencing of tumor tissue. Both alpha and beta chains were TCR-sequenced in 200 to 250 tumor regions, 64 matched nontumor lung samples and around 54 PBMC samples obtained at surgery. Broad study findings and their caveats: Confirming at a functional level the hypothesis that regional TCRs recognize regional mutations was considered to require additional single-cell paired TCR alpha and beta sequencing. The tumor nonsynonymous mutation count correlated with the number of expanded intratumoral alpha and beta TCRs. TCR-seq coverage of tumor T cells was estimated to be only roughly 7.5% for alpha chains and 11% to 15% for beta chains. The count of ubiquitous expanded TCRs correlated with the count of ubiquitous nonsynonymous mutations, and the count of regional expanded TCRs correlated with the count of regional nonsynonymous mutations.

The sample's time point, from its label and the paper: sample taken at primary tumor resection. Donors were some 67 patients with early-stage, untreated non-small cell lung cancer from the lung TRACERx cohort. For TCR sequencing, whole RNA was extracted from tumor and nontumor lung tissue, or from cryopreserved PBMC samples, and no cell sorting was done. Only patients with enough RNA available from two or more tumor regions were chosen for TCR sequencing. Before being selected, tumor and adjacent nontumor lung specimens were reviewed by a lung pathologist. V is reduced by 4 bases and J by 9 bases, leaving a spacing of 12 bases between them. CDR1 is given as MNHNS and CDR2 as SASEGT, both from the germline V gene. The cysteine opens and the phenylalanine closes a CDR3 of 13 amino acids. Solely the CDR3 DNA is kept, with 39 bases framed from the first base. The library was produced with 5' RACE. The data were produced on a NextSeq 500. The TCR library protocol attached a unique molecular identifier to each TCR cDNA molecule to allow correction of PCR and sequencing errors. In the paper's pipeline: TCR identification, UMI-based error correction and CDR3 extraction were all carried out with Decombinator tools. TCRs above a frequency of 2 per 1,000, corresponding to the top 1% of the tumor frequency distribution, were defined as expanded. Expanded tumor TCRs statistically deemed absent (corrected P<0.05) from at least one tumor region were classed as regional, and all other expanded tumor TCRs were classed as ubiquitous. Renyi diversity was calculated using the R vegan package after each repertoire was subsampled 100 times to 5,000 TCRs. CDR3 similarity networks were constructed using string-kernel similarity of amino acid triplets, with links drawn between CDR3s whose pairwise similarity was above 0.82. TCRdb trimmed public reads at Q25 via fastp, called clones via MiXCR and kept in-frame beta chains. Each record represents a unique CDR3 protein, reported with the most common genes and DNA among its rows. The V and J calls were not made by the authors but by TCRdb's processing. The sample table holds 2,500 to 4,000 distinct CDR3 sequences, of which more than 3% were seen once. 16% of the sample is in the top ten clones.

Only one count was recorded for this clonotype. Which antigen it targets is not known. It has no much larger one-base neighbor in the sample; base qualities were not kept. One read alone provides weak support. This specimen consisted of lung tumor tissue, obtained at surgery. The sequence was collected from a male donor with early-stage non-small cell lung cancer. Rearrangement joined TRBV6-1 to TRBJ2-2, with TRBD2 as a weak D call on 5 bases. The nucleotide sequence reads TGTGCCAGCAGTGTTGAGAGGGCCAGGGAGCTGTTTTTT. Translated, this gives CASSVERARELFF.